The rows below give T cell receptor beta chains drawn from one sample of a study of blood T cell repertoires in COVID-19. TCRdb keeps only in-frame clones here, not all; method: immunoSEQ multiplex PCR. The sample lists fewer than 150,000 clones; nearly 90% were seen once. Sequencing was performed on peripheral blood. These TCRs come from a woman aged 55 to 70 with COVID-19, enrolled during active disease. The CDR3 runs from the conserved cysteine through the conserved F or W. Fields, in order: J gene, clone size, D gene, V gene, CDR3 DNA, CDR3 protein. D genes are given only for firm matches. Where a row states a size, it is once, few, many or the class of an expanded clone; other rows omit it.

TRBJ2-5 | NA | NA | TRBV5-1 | TGCGCCAGCAGCTTGGACTGGGAGACCCAGTACTTC | CASSLDWETQYF
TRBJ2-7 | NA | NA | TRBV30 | TGTGCCTGGAGAGCTAGGGTGTCAGGGGAGCAGTACTTC | CAWRARVSGEQYF
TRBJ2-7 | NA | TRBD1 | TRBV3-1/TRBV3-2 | TGTGCCAGCAGCCAGAGAACCTCCGGGACAGGGAGCGATTACGAGCAGTACTTC | CASSQRTSGTGSDYEQYF
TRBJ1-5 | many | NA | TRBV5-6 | TGTGCCAGCAGCTTGGTTCGGGATAGCAATCAGCCCCAGCATTTT | CASSLVRDSNQPQHF
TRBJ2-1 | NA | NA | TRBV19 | TGTGCCAGTAGTATAGCCCTACACAATGAGCAGTTCTTC | CASSIALHNEQFF
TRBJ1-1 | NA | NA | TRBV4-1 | TGCGCCAGCAGCCAAGTCAGTGGGGCAGGTGAAGCTTTCTTT | CASSQVSGAGEAFF
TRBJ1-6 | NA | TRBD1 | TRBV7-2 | TGTGCCAGCAGCCCAACGGGACAGACACTCCACTTT | CASSPTGQTLHF
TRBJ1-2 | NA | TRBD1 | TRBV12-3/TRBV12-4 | TGTGCCAGCACCGAACAGGGGAGCTATGGCTACACCTTC | CASTEQGSYGYTF
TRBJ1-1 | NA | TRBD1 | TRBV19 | TGTGCCAGTCAGGTGGTCAGGGGGAGTACTGAAGCTTTCTTT | CASQVVRGSTEAFF
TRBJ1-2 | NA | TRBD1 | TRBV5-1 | TGCGCCAGCAGCGTTGGACAGGGTAACTATGGCTACACCTTC | CASSVGQGNYGYTF
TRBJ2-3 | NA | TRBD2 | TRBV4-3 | TGCGCCAGCAGCCAAGATCTCCCGCGGGGAGGGGTGGATACGCAGTATTTT | CASSQDLPRGGVDTQYF
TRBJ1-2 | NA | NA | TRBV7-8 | TGTGCCAGCAGCCCCGGACAGTTCTATGGCTACACCTTC | CASSPGQFYGYTF
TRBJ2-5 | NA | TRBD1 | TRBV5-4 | TGTGCCAGCAGCGCACAGGGGGCGAGGTTAGGAGAGACCCAGTACTTC | CASSAQGARLGETQYF
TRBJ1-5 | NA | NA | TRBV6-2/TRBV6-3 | TGTGCCAGCAGTTATTTCAACAGCCAGCCCCAGCATTTT | CASSYFNSQPQHF
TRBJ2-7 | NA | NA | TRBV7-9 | TGTGCCAGCAGAAATCCGACCGACAGGTCTACCGCGTTC | CASRNPTDRSTAF
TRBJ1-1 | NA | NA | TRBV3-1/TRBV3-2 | TGTGCCAGCAGCCAAGATTCGACGGAGGGACGACCGCCGCGGAGGGACACTGAAGCTTTCTTT | CASSQDSTEGRPPRRDTEAFF
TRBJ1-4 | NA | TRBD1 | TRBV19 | TGTGCCACCCGTAGACAGGGGGCCGGAGGTGAAAAACTGTTTTTT | CATRRQGAGGEKLFF
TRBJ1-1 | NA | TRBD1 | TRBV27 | TGTGCCAGCATGCGACAGGGGAACGGTGAAGCTTTCTTT | CASMRQGNGEAFF
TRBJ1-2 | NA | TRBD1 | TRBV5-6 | TGTGCCAGCAGCTGGACAGGCTGGGGCTACACCTTC | CASSWTGWGYTF
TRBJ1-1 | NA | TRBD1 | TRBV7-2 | TGTGCCAGCAGCTTAGTTGGCGGCAGGGGGACTGAAGCTTTCTTT | CASSLVGGRGTEAFF
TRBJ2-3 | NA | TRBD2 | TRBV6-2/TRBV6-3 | TGTGCCAGCAGTCCGACTAGCGGGGGCACAGATACGCAGTATTTT | CASSPTSGGTDTQYF
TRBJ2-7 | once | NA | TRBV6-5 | TGTGCCAGCAGTTACGCGGGGGCCTCCTACGAGCAGTACTTC | CASSYAGASYEQYF
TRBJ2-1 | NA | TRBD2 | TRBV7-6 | TGTGCCAGCAGGCCTATGGGACTAGCGGCGTACAATGAGCAGTTCTTC | CASRPMGLAAYNEQFF
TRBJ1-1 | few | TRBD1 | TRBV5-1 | TGCGCCAGCAGCTCGCGGAGGGACAGGGTGAACACTGAAGCTTTCTTT | CASSSRRDRVNTEAFF
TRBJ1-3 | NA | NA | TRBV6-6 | TGTGCCAGCAGTCTCCTCGGAGGTCGGGCCAGCTCTGGAAACACCATATATTTT | CASSLLGGRASSGNTIYF
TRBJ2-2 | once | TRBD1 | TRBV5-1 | TGCGCCAGCAGCTGGGGACAGAGAAGCACCGGGGAGCTGTTTTTT | CASSWGQRSTGELFF